This passage covers 2 T cell receptor beta chains from one sample sequenced in a study of Ad26.COV2.S vaccination and SARS-CoV-2 variants. TCRdb's copy holds only in-frame clones and misses some; the assay was immunoSEQ multiplex PCR. The top ten clones hold just under 3% of a sample with about 250,000 clones, 87% of them seen once. Treatment: some 19 received Ad26.COV2.S at low or high dose, single or two shots; 5 received placebo; per-sample allocation not given. It was on day 63 after the first vaccine or placebo injection that samples were taken. Material: peripheral blood, obtained in a trial of Ad26.COV2.S vaccine versus placebo. The receptors derive from a person between 18 and 59 years old who received the Ad26.COV2.S COVID-19 vaccine or a placebo.

V usage is TRBV7-2 and J usage is TRBJ2-1; TRBD2 matches 7 bases. Germline trimming cut 7 bases from V and 3 bases from J; bases unmatched to any gene: 9. The length of the CDR3 is 15 residues. Germline V gene lookup returns CDR1 SGHTA and CDR2 FQGNSA. The CDR3: CASTGRAGDYNEQFF. The DNA of the CDR3 is TGTGCCAGCACCGGACGCGCGGGGGACTACAATGAGCAGTTCTTC.

The rearrangement links TRBV5-1 to TRBJ1-2, with 7 bases matching TRBD1. CDR1 and CDR2 from the germline V gene are SGHRS and YFSETQ. The CDR3 runs 14 residues. V dropped 4 bases and J dropped 10; count of bases not matched to a gene: 13. CDR3 DNA: TGCGCCAGCAGCCCAGGACAGGAGGGGGTTCTCTACACCTTC. It encodes CASSPGQEGVLYTF.